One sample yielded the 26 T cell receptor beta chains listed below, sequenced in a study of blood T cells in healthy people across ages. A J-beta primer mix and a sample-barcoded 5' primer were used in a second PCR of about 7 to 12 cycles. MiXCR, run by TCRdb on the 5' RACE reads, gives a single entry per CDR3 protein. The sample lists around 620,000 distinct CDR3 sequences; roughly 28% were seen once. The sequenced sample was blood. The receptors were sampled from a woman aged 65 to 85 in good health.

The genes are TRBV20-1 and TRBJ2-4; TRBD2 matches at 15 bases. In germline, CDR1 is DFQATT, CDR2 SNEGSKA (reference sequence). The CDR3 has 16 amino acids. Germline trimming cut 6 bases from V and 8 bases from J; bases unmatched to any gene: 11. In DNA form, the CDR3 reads TGCAGTGCCCCCCGGACTAGCGGGGGGGCCAGGGACATTCAGTACTTC. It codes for CSAPRTSGGARDIQYF.

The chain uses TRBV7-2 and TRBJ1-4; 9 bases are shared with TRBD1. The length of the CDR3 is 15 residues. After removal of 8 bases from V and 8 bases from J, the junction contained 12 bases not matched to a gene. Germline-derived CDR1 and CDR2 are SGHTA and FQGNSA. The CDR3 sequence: CASGITGGAREKLFF. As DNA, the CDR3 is TGTGCCAGCGGGATTACAGGGGGCGCAAGGGAAAAACTGTTTTTT.

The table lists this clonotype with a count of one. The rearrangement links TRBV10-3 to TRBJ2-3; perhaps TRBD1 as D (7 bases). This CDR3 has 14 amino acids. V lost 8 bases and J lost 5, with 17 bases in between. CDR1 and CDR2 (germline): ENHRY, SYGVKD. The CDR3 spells CAIGKEQGGDTQYF. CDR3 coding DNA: TGTGCCATCGGAAAGGAGCAGGGGGGAGATACGCAGTATTTT.

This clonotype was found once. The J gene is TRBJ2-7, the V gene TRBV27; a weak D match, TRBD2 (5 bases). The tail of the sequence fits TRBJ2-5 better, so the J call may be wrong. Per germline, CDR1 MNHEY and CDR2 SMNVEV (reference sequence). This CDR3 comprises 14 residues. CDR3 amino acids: CASSGASPEGTQYF. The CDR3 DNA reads TGTGCCAGCAGTGGAGCCTCCCCTGAGGGGACCCAGTACTTC.

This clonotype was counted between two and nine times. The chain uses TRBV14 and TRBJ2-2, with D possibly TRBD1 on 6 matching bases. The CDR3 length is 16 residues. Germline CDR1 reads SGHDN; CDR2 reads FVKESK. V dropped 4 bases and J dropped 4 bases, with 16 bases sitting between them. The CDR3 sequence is CASSPFNRVSTGELFF. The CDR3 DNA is TGTGCCAGCAGCCCTTTTAACAGGGTGAGCACCGGGGAGCTGTTTTTT.

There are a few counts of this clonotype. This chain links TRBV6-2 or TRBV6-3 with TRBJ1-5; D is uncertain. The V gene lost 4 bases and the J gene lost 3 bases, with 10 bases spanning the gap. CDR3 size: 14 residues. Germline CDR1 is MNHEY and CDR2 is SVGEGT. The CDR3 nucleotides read TGTGCCAGCAGTTTATCCAGTCCCAATCAGCCCCAGCATTTT. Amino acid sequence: CASSLSSPNQPQHF.

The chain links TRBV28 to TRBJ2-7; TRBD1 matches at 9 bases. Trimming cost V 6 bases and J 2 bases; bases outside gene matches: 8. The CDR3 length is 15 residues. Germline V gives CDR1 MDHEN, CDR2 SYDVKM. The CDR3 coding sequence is TGTGCCAGCAGCACAAAGGGGACAGGGCCCTACGAGCAGTACTTC. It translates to CASSTKGTGPYEQYF. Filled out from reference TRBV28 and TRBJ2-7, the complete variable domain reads DVKVTQSSRYLVKRTGEKVFLECVQDMDHENMFWYRQDPGLGLRLIYFSYDVKMKEKGDIPEGYSVSREKKERFSLILESASTNQTSMYLCASSTKGTGPYEQYFGPGTRLTVT.

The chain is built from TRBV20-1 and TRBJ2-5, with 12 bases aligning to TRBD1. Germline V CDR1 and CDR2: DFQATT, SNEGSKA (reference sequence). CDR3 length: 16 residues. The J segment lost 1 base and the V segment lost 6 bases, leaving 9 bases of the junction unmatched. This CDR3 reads CSAPTGTGGFQETQYF. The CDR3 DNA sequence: TGCAGTGCGCCTACCGGGACAGGGGGCTTCCAAGAGACCCAGTACTTC.

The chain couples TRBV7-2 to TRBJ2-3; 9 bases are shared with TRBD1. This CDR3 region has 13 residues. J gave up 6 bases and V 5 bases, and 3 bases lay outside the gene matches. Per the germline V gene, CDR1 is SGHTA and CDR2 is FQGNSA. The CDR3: CASSPDRGDTQYF. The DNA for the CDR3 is TGTGCCAGCAGCCCTGACAGGGGGGATACGCAGTATTTT.

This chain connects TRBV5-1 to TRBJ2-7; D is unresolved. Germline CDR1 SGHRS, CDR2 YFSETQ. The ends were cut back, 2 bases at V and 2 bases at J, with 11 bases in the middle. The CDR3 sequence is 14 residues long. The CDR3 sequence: CASSFMGTAYEQYF. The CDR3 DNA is TGCGCCAGCAGCTTTATGGGTACAGCCTACGAGCAGTACTTC.

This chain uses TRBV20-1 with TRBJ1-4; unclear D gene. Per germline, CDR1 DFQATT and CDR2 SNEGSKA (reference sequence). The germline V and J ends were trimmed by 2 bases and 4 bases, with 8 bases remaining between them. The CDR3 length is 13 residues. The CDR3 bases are TGCAGTGCTAGATCAGACGTTAATGAAAAACTGTTTTTT. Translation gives CSARSDVNEKLFF.

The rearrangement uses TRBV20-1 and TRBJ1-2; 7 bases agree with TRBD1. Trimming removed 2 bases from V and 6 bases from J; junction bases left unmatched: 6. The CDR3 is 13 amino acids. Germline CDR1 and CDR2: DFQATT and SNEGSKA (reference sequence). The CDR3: CSARYRGTNGYTF. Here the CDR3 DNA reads TGCAGTGCTAGATACAGGGGTACGAATGGCTACACCTTC.

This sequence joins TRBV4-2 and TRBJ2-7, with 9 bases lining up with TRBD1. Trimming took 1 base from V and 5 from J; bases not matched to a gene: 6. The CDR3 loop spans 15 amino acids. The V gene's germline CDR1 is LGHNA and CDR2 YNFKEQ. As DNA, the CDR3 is TGTGCCAGCAGCCAAGCAGGGACAGGGTTCCACGAGCAGTACTTC. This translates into CASSQAGTGFHEQYF.

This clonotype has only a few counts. The CDR3 protein is CASSQDLGDGGLYNEQFF. The CDR3 nucleotides read TGCGCCAGCAGCCAAGATTTGGGCGACGGGGGTCTATACAATGAGCAGTTCTTC. The rearrangement links TRBV4-1 to TRBJ2-1; tentatively, D is TRBD2 (6 bases). This CDR3 has 18 residues. V shed 0 bases and J shed 4 bases, with 19 bases lying between them. The germline V gene encodes CDR1 MGHRA and CDR2 YSYEKL.

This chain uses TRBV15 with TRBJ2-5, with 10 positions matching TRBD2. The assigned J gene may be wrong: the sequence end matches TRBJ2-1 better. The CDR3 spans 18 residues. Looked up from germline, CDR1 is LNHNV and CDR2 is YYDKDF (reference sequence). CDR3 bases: TGTGCCACCAGCAGAGGGCCCTTTGCTAGCGGGGGTAAAAATGAGCAGTTCTTC. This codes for CATSRGPFASGGKNEQFF.

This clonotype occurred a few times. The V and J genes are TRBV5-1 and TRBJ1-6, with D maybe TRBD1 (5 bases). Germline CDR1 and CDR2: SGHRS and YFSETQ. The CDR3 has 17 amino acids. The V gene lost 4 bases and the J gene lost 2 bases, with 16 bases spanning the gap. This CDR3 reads CASSIGHLEPYNSPLHF. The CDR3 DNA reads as TGCGCCAGCAGCATCGGACATCTTGAGCCCTATAATTCACCCCTCCACTTT.

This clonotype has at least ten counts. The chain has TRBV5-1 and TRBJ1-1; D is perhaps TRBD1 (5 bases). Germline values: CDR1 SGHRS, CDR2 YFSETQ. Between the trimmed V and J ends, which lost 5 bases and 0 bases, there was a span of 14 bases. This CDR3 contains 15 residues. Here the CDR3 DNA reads TGCGCCAGCAGATATACAGGAGCGGTGAACACTGAAGCTTTCTTT. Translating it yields CASRYTGAVNTEAFF. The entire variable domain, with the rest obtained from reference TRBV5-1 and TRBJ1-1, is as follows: KAGVTQTPRYLIKTRGQQVTLSCSPISGHRSVSWYQQTPGQGLQFLFEYFSETQRNKGNFPGRFSGRQFSNSRSEMNVSTLELGDSALYLCASRYTGAVNTEAFFGQGTRLTVV.

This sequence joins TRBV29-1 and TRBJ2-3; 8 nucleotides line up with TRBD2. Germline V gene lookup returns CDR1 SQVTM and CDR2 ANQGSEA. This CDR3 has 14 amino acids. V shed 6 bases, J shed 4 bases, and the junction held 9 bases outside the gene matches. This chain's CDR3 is CSVAAGARSDTQYF. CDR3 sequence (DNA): TGCAGCGTAGCAGCGGGGGCCCGGTCAGATACGCAGTATTTT.

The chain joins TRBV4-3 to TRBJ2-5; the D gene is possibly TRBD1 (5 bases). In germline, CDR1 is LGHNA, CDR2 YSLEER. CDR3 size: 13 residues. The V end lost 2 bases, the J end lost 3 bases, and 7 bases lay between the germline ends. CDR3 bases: TGCGCCAGCAGCCAAAGCAGGGAAGAGACCCAGTACTTC. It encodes CASSQSREETQYF.

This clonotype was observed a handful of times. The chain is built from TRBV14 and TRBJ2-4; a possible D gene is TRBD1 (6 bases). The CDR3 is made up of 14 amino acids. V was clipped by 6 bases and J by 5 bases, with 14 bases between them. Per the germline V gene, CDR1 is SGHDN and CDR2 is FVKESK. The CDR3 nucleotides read TGTGCCAGCAGTCCCAGAGGGGGTCAAAACATTCAGTACTTC. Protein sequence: CASSPRGGQNIQYF.

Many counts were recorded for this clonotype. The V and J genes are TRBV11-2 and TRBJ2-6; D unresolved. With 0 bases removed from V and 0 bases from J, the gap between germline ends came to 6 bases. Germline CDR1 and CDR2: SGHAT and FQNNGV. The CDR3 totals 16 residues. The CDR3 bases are TGTGCCAGCAGCTTAGATATCTCCTCTGGGGCCAACGTCCTGACTTTC. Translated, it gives CASSLDISSGANVLTF.

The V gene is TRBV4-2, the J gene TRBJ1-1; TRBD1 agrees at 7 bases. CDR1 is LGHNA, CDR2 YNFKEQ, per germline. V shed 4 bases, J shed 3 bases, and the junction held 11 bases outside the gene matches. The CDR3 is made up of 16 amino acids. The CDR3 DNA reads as TGTGCCAGCAGCCTAACGACAGGGCGAAAGGACACTGAAGCTTTCTTT. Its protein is CASSLTTGRKDTEAFF.

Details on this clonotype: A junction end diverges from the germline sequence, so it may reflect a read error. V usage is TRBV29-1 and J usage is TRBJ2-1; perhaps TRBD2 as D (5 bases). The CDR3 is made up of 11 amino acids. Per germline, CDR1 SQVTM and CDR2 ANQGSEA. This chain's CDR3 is CSVADPRERYF. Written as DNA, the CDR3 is TGCAGCGTTGCCGACCCACGCGAGCGGTACTTC.

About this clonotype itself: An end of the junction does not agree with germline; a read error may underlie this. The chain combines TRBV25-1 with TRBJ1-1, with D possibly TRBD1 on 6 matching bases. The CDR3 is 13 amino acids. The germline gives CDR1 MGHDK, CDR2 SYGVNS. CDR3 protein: CASSARGNPEAFF. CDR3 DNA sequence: TGTGCCAGCAGTGCAAGGGGGAACCCTGAAGCTTTCTTT.

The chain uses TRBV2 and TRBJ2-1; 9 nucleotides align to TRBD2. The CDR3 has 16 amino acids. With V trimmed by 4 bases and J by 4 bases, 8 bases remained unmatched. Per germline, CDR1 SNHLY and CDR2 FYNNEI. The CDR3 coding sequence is TGTGCCAGCAGTGCCCGACTAGCGGTTATTTACAATGAGCAGTTCTTC. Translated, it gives CASSARLAVIYNEQFF. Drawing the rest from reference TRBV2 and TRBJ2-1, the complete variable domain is EPEVTQTPSHQVTQMGQEVILRCVPISNHLYFYWYRQILGQKVEFLVSFYNNEISEKSEIFDDQFSVERPDGSNFTLKIRSTKLEDSAMYFCASSARLAVIYNEQFFGPGTRLTVL.

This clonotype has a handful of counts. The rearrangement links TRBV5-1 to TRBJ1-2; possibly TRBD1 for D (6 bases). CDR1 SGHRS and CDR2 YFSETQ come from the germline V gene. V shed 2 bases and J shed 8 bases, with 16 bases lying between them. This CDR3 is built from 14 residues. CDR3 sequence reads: CASSLRGAPKGYTF. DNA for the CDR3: TGCGCCAGCAGCTTACGGGGGGCCCCTAAGGGCTACACCTTC.